Listed here are 20 T cell receptor beta chains from one sample, sequenced in a study of neoadjuvant anti-PD-1 for oral cavity cancer. The repertoire was sequenced with immunoSEQ multiplex PCR; TCRdb's copy has only in-frame clones and lacks some. This sample has some 12,000 clones; around 69% occur once, and the top ten carry around 6.8%. Sequences were derived from tumor tissue, sampled before nivolumab (anti-PD-1) treatment. The receptor set was obtained from a person between 40 and 85 years old with oral cavity squamous cell carcinoma. The donor label of this sample is uncertain.

This chain joins TRBV5-1 and TRBJ2-1; 8 bases align to TRBD1. Germline V lookup: CDR1 SGHRS, CDR2 YFSETQ. With V trimmed by 3 bases and J by 2 bases, 1 base remained unmatched. This CDR3 spans 14 amino acids. The CDR3 coding sequence is TGCGCCAGCAGCTCAGGGGGCGCCTACAATGAGCAGTTCTTC. It codes for CASSSGGAYNEQFF.

V is TRBV2 and J is TRBJ2-3, with 7 bases lining up with TRBD1. Looked up from germline, CDR1 is SNHLY and CDR2 is FYNNEI. The CDR3 runs 15 residues. J was trimmed by 4 bases and V by 5 bases; bases with no gene match: 9. The CDR3 DNA is TGTGCCAGCAGTAGGGAGCAGGGGGTCTCAGATACGCAGTATTTT. This translates into CASSREQGVSDTQYF.

This clone was detected a few times. V is TRBV7-2 and J is TRBJ2-7; D gene unclear. This CDR3 comprises 14 residues. V lost 5 bases to trimming and J lost 0 bases, with 11 bases between them. Germline V lookup: CDR1 SGHTA, CDR2 FQGNSA. The CDR3 sequence is CASSPRLVSYEQYF. For the CDR3, the DNA is TGTGCCAGCAGCCCCCGACTGGTCTCCTACGAGCAGTACTTC.

A few counts support this clone. This chain connects TRBV25-1 to TRBJ1-6, with D tentatively TRBD1 (5 bases). The CDR3 covers 12 residues. V lost 5 bases and J 12 bases, leaving 11 bases between the germline ends. The germline CDR1 and CDR2 sequences are MGHDK and SYGVNS. The CDR3 reads CASSQGLRPLHF. DNA of the CDR3: TGTGCCAGCAGTCAGGGACTTCGACCCCTCCACTTT.

This chain uses TRBV2 with TRBJ1-1; D is unclear. The CDR3 is 14 amino acids. The ends were cut back, 4 bases at V and 6 bases at J, with 15 bases in the middle. CDR1 SNHLY and CDR2 FYNNEI come from the germline V gene. The chain's CDR3 is CASSVRLLQAEAFF. In DNA form, the CDR3 reads TGTGCCAGCAGTGTGCGGCTCTTGCAGGCTGAAGCTTTCTTT.

The gene calls are TRBV5-4 and TRBJ2-7; the D is unclear. Trimming shortened V by 4 bases and J by 0 bases, and 11 bases separated the two germline ends. CDR1 is SGHNT and CDR2 is YYREEE in the germline V gene (reference sequence). This CDR3 comprises 14 residues. The CDR3 loop is CASSRWSSSYEQYF. The CDR3 nucleotides are TGTGCCAGCAGCCGATGGTCTAGCTCCTACGAGCAGTACTTC.

The rearrangement joins TRBV25-1 to TRBJ1-5; D remains ambiguous. This CDR3 is 14 amino acids long. Between the trimmed V and J ends, which lost 4 bases and 6 bases, there was a span of 13 bases. Germline assignment: CDR1 MGHDK and CDR2 SYGVNS. This CDR3 reads CASSGRAWGQPQHF. The CDR3 nucleotides are TGTGCCAGCAGTGGCCGGGCTTGGGGTCAGCCCCAGCATTTT.

This clone was detected only a few times. This CDR3 reads CASSLTNTGELFF. DNA for the CDR3: TGCGCCAGCAGCTTAACAAACACCGGGGAGCTGTTTTTT. This chain uses TRBV5-1 with TRBJ2-2; no firm D call. This CDR3 has 13 residues. V shed 2 bases and J shed 2 bases, with 4 bases lying between them. The germline V gene encodes CDR1 SGHRS and CDR2 YFSETQ.

The gene calls are TRBV7-2 and TRBJ2-1; D possibly corresponds to TRBD1 (5 bases). CDR3 length: 15 residues. Germline V CDR1 and CDR2: SGHTA, FQGNSA. V dropped 6 bases and J dropped 4 bases, with 16 bases sitting between them. CDR3 in DNA: TGTGCCAGCAGGGATGGGGCAGGCCTTTACAATGAGCAGTTCTTC. Translating it yields CASRDGAGLYNEQFF.

The chain is built from TRBV19 and TRBJ1-5; 8 bases map to TRBD1. The germline V gene encodes CDR1 LNHDA and CDR2 SQIVND (reference sequence). V lost 6 bases, J lost 6 bases, and 13 bases stayed unmatched. The CDR3 sequence is 16 residues long. This chain's CDR3 is CASSPPGQGGGQPQHF. DNA for the CDR3: TGTGCCAGTAGCCCTCCCGGACAGGGTGGGGGTCAGCCCCAGCATTTT.

The V and J genes are TRBV21-1 and TRBJ2-7; the D call in the table, TRBD2, was not verified against the DNA. TRBV21-1 is a pseudogene. This CDR3 region has 17 residues. The CDR3 sequence is CASSKVVASGRPYEQYF. CDR3 DNA: TGTGCCAGCAGCAAAGTGGTGGCGAGCGGGCGACCCTACGAGCAGTACTTC.

The rearrangement joins TRBV7-8 to TRBJ2-3; no clear D gene. V was pared by 5 bases and J by 4 bases, with 16 bases between. CDR1 SGHVS and CDR2 FQNEAQ come from the germline V gene. The length of the CDR3 is 15 residues. Here the CDR3 DNA reads TGTGCCAGCAGCCAAAATCCTAGGAGCCCAGATACGCAGTATTTT. Amino acids: CASSQNPRSPDTQYF. The variable domain in full, with the rest retrieved from reference TRBV7-8 and TRBJ2-3, is GAGVSQSPRYKVAKRGQDVALRCDPISGHVSLFWYQQALGQGPEFLTYFQNEAQLDKSGLPSDRFFAERPEGSVSTLKIQRTQQEDSAVYLCASSQNPRSPDTQYFGPGTRLTVL.

The gene calls are TRBV7-9 and TRBJ1-1; no clear D. The length of the CDR3 is 12 residues. The germline V and J ends were trimmed by 4 bases and 3 bases, with 6 bases remaining between them. Germline lookup yields CDR1 SEHNR and CDR2 FQNEAQ (reference sequence). DNA of the CDR3: TGTGCCAGCAGCTATCATTACACTGAAGCTTTCTTT. It yields the protein CASSYHYTEAFF. Drawing the rest from reference TRBV7-9 and TRBJ1-1, the complete variable domain is DTGVSQNPRHKITKRGQNVTFRCDPISEHNRLYWYRQTLGQGPEFLTYFQNEAQLEKSRLLSDRFSAERPKGSFSTLEIQRTEQGDSAMYLCASSYHYTEAFFGQGTRLTVV.

The chain recombines TRBV2 with TRBJ2-5; 8 bases match TRBD1. The CDR3 has 13 amino acids. V was clipped by 5 bases and J by 4 bases; unmatched bases: 3. CDR1 and CDR2 (germline): SNHLY, FYNNEI. The CDR3 is CASSRDRGETQYF. The CDR3 DNA is TGTGCCAGCAGTCGCGACAGGGGAGAGACCCAGTACTTC.

The chain joins TRBV5-4 to TRBJ2-5; TRBD2 aligns across 11 bases. Germline values: CDR1 SGHNT, CDR2 YYREEE (reference sequence). V shed 4 bases and J 2 bases; nucleotides not matched to a gene: 7. CDR3 size: 16 residues. Written as DNA, the CDR3 is TGTGCCAGCAGCAGGAGACTAGCGGGACTACAAGAGACCCAGTACTTC. Translation gives CASSRRLAGLQETQYF. The full variable domain, rest sourced from reference TRBV5-4 and TRBJ2-5, is ETGVTQSPTHLIKTRGQQVTLRCSSQSGHNTVSWYQQALGQGPQFIFQYYREEENGRGNFPPRFSGLQFPNYSSELNVNALELDDSALYLCASSRRLAGLQETQYFGPGTRLLVL.

By proportion, this clone is large. The V gene is TRBV29-1, the J gene TRBJ2-3; D is unclear. V was pared by 6 bases and J by 2 bases, with 9 bases between. This CDR3 comprises 12 residues. Germline V CDR1 and CDR2: SQVTM, ANQGSEA. CDR3 sequence (DNA): TGCAGCGTCCGACGGTCCACAGATACGCAGTATTTT. Translated, it gives CSVRRSTDTQYF.

CDR3 nucleotide sequence: TGTGCCAGCAGCCAAGATGAAGAGGGGCCGCTCTACGAGCAGTACTTC. Translation gives CASSQDEEGPLYEQYF. The chain combines TRBV14 with TRBJ2-7; TRBD1 or TRBD2 may be the D gene (5 bases each). CDR1 is SGHDN and CDR2 is FVKESK in the germline V gene. The V end lost 0 bases, the J end lost 3 bases, and 15 bases lay between the germline ends. This CDR3 has 16 residues.

CDR3 amino acids: CATLGLAKNIQYF. For the CDR3, the DNA is TGTGCCACCTTGGGACTAGCCAAAAACATTCAGTACTTC. This chain joins TRBV19 and TRBJ2-4; D is possibly TRBD2 (6 bases). The germline CDR1 and CDR2 sequences are LNHDA and SQIVND (reference sequence). Trimming took 10 bases from V and 0 from J, leaving 10 bases between them. This CDR3 has 13 amino acids. Complete variable domain (other parts from reference TRBV19 and TRBJ2-4): DGGITQSPKYLFRKEGQNVTLSCEQNLNHDAMYWYRQDPGQGLRLIYYSQIVNDFQKGDIAEGYSVSREKKESFPLTVTSAQKNPTAFYLCATLGLAKNIQYFGAGTRLSVL.

V and J are TRBV5-5 and TRBJ2-6, with no clear D. Germline V gene data show CDR1 as SGHKS and CDR2 as YYEKEE (reference sequence). Trimming removed 4 bases at V and 0 bases at J, with 8 bases between. This CDR3 has 15 amino acids. The CDR3 reads CASSPESSGANVLTF. In DNA, the CDR3 is TGTGCCAGCAGCCCAGAATCCTCTGGGGCCAACGTCCTGACTTTC.

The chain carries TRBV7-6 and TRBJ1-3; possible D gene TRBD1, 5 bases. V lost 0 bases to trimming and J lost 0 bases, with 9 bases between them. Germline V gene lookup returns CDR1 SGHVS and CDR2 FNYEAQ. This CDR3 comprises 16 residues. The CDR3 DNA is TGTGCCAGCAGCTTAGCGCCGGGGGGCTCTGGAAACACCATATATTTT. The encoded protein is CASSLAPGGSGNTIYF.